This passage covers 4 T cell receptor beta chains from one sample sequenced in a study of T-cell memory formation after mild COVID-19. Each CDR3 protein gets one entry after TCRdb re-called the 5' RACE reads with MiXCR. In the table there are about 470,000 distinct CDR3 sequences, roughly 25% of which are singletons. Sequencing was done on a sample of PBMCs or a T cell subset sorted from them (not recorded which). Source of these receptors: an adult woman who had mild COVID-19 (a few samples of this study predate the infection). Cell type and time point are not known.

A few counts support this clonotype. This chain joins TRBV28 and TRBJ2-7; 10 bases agree with TRBD1. V dropped 7 bases and J dropped 3; count of bases not matched to a gene: 9. CDR1 is MDHEN and CDR2 is SYDVKM in the germline V gene. The CDR3 contains 15 residues. The CDR3 DNA is TGTGCCAGCACCCCCGACAGGGGGCTGTTCTACGAGCAGTACTTC. It specifies CASTPDRGLFYEQYF.

In its sample, this clonotype was seen a few times. For the CDR3, the DNA is TGTGCCAGCACCAAGGGGCTTCTAGAGGCCCACGAGCAGTACTTC. Protein sequence: CASTKGLLEAHEQYF. The chain uses TRBV7-2 and TRBJ2-7, with D perhaps TRBD1 (5 bases). V was trimmed by 7 bases and J by 5 bases, leaving 21 bases between them. From germline, CDR1 is SGHTA and CDR2 FQGNSA. The CDR3 extends over 15 amino acids.

The table lists this clonotype with many counts. The V gene is TRBV29-1, the J gene TRBJ2-3; TRBD1 might be the D (6 bases). The V end was cut by 5 bases, the J end by 2 bases, with 11 bases between. The CDR3 extends over 13 amino acids. CDR1 and CDR2 from the germline V gene are SQVTM and ANQGSEA. CDR3 protein: CSVSRGVTDTQYF. CDR3 DNA sequence: TGCAGCGTTAGCAGGGGAGTCACAGATACGCAGTATTTT.

V and J are TRBV6-4 and TRBJ2-3; D not certain. This CDR3 has 14 residues. Trimming took off 2 bases at V and 4 bases at J, with 10 bases between the two ends. Germline values: CDR1 MRHNA, CDR2 SNTAGT. The DNA for the CDR3 is TGTGCCAGCAGTGACGGGGATTCGGCAGATACGCAGTATTTT. It is translated as CASSDGDSADTQYF.